This is a list of T cell receptor beta chains from one sample in a study of T-cell reconstitution after alpha-beta-depleted transplantation in children. TCRdb passed the PCR reads through MiXCR, listing each CDR3 protein once. The data hold fewer than 550,000 distinct CDR3 sequences, with 11% observed a single time. The sequences come from PBMCs from the stem cell graft donor, collected from the stem cell graft. The source of these receptors is a human donor who donated a stem cell graft to a child with acute myeloid leukemia. The CDR3 runs from the conserved cysteine through the conserved F or W. The order of the fields is V gene, J gene, CDR3 protein.

v_call: TRBV9; j_call: TRBJ2-3; cdr3_aa: CASSGLQVRDTQYF
v_call: TRBV12-3/TRBV12-4; j_call: TRBJ2-6; cdr3_aa: CASSLAQASGANVLTF
v_call: TRBV12-3/TRBV12-4; j_call: TRBJ1-3; cdr3_aa: CASLSGPGNTIYF
v_call: TRBV12-3/TRBV12-4; j_call: TRBJ1-1; cdr3_aa: CASSSWVGNTEAFF
v_call: TRBV20-1; j_call: TRBJ2-7; cdr3_aa: CSARDPSGYEQYF
v_call: TRBV20-1; j_call: TRBJ2-7; cdr3_aa: CSARGVTGTGGSYEQYF
v_call: TRBV5-1; j_call: TRBJ1-2; cdr3_aa: CASSLVGRGDGYTF
v_call: TRBV29-1; j_call: TRBJ2-3; cdr3_aa: CSPPTSGGATDTQYF
v_call: TRBV3-1; j_call: TRBJ2-1; cdr3_aa: CASSQELGLAGVTSNSYNEQFF
v_call: TRBV7-9; j_call: TRBJ2-5; cdr3_aa: CASSAPGQAVETQYF
v_call: TRBV3-1; j_call: TRBJ2-3; cdr3_aa: CASSPPPLAGDPTDTQYF
v_call: TRBV15; j_call: TRBJ2-1; cdr3_aa: CATSRAGTSSYNEQFF
v_call: TRBV6-1; j_call: TRBJ2-1; cdr3_aa: CASRKNLPGTSCFF
v_call: TRBV20-1; j_call: TRBJ2-2; cdr3_aa: CSARQEWDGTGTGELFF
v_call: TRBV12-3/TRBV12-4; j_call: TRBJ2-2; cdr3_aa: CASSFREFDTGELFF
v_call: TRBV7-9; j_call: TRBJ2-1; cdr3_aa: CASSLGEQFF
v_call: TRBV5-1; j_call: TRBJ1-1; cdr3_aa: CASSLANMNTEAFF
v_call: TRBV4-3; j_call: TRBJ2-1; cdr3_aa: CASSQDPPGSYNEQFF
v_call: TRBV10-3; j_call: TRBJ1-3; cdr3_aa: CAISERPVGQAGNTIYF
v_call: TRBV6-5; j_call: TRBJ2-7; cdr3_aa: CASSYSHLHYEQYF
v_call: TRBV6-1; j_call: TRBJ1-1; cdr3_aa: CASSPGGGGREAFF
v_call: TRBV19; j_call: TRBJ1-1; cdr3_aa: CASHSAGGTEAFF
v_call: TRBV5-1; j_call: TRBJ2-2; cdr3_aa: CASNPGQGFLIRELFF
v_call: TRBV4-3; j_call: TRBJ2-5; cdr3_aa: CASSQVRQTGGETQYF
v_call: TRBV4-2; j_call: TRBJ2-1; cdr3_aa: CASSQETQRVHEQFF
v_call: TRBV6-1; j_call: TRBJ2-5; cdr3_aa: CASRKDGTSETQYF
v_call: TRBV4-3; j_call: TRBJ2-3; cdr3_aa: CASRLHYYSTDTQYF
v_call: TRBV7-7; j_call: TRBJ1-1; cdr3_aa: CASSLLMNTEAFF
v_call: TRBV5-1; j_call: TRBJ2-4; cdr3_aa: CASSLTWVPEDIQYF
v_call: TRBV20-1; j_call: TRBJ2-5; cdr3_aa: CSARSLAGGLETQYF
v_call: TRBV5-1; j_call: TRBJ2-4; cdr3_aa: CASSPTGLAGGLAKNIQYF
v_call: TRBV20-1; j_call: TRBJ2-5; cdr3_aa: CSARVPYRAQETQYF
v_call: TRBV6-5; j_call: TRBJ1-1; cdr3_aa: CASSCSAQVHEAFF
v_call: TRBV2; j_call: TRBJ1-5; cdr3_aa: CASSVGSNQPQHF
v_call: TRBV29-1; j_call: TRBJ2-1; cdr3_aa: CSVDGSGEQFF
v_call: TRBV21-1; j_call: TRBJ2-1; cdr3_aa: CASSATGLSYNEQFF
v_call: TRBV5-1; j_call: TRBJ2-2; cdr3_aa: CASSTEGGRAGELFF
v_call: TRBV3-1; j_call: TRBJ1-6; cdr3_aa: CASSQELLIYNSPLHF
v_call: TRBV7-8; j_call: TRBJ2-4; cdr3_aa: CASSALAGKGVQYF
v_call: TRBV5-1; j_call: TRBJ2-7; cdr3_aa: CASSLDVGQAYEQYF
v_call: TRBV24-1; j_call: TRBJ2-2; cdr3_aa: CATSGSSPNTGELFF
v_call: TRBV5-1; j_call: TRBJ2-2; cdr3_aa: CASSLQPGNTGELFF
v_call: TRBV5-1; j_call: TRBJ2-5; cdr3_aa: CASSSWDGGQRGSQYF
v_call: TRBV12-3/TRBV12-4; j_call: TRBJ2-1; cdr3_aa: CASSSGQGYEQFF
v_call: TRBV19; j_call: TRBJ1-2; cdr3_aa: CASRQTTGAIYGYTF
v_call: TRBV20-1; j_call: TRBJ2-1; cdr3_aa: CSALRTGTYEQFF
v_call: TRBV18; j_call: TRBJ2-5; cdr3_aa: CASSPPSQNQETQYF
v_call: TRBV12-3/TRBV12-4; j_call: TRBJ1-4; cdr3_aa: CASRPHRGPTNEKLFF
v_call: TRBV14; j_call: TRBJ2-7; cdr3_aa: CASSQELAGAYEQYF
v_call: TRBV20-1; j_call: TRBJ2-1; cdr3_aa: CSASLPGLFNDQFF
v_call: TRBV5-1; j_call: TRBJ1-2; cdr3_aa: CATSHGSSYGYTF
v_call: TRBV20-1; j_call: TRBJ1-2; cdr3_aa: CSAPPQGGYGYTF
v_call: TRBV20-1; j_call: TRBJ2-7; cdr3_aa: CSAASTSGKYEQYF
v_call: TRBV7-7; j_call: TRBJ2-3; cdr3_aa: CASSLGMGSRDTQYF
v_call: TRBV27; j_call: TRBJ2-1; cdr3_aa: CASSLRLAGGAYNEQFF
v_call: TRBV12-3/TRBV12-4; j_call: TRBJ1-4; cdr3_aa: CASSLGRENEKLFF
v_call: TRBV4-2; j_call: TRBJ2-5; cdr3_aa: CASSQELGRNQETQYF